This T cell receptor beta chain comes out of a study of cytomegalovirus exposure and HLA in healthy donors. Primers included in the PCR were 60 Vbeta and 13 Jbeta primers. Assay used: immunoSEQ multiplex PCR; TCRdb lists only in-frame clones, some missing. The profile covers tens of thousands of clones, with 84% appearing a single time and 15% to 20% taken by the ten largest. The CDR3 sequence is 15 residues long. After removal of 4 bases from V and 5 bases from J, the junction contained 8 bases not matched to a gene. The germline CDR1 and CDR2 sequences are LNHDA and SQIVND (reference sequence). This sequence joins TRBV19 and TRBJ2-7, with 10 nucleotides matching TRBD1. Material: PBMCs. The receptor was derived from a man in his 70s in good health and CMV-seropositive. The chain's CDR3 is CASSKGQGFPHEQYF. The CDR3 nucleotides read TGTGCCAGTAGTAAGGGACAGGGGTTTCCCCACGAGCAGTACTTC.